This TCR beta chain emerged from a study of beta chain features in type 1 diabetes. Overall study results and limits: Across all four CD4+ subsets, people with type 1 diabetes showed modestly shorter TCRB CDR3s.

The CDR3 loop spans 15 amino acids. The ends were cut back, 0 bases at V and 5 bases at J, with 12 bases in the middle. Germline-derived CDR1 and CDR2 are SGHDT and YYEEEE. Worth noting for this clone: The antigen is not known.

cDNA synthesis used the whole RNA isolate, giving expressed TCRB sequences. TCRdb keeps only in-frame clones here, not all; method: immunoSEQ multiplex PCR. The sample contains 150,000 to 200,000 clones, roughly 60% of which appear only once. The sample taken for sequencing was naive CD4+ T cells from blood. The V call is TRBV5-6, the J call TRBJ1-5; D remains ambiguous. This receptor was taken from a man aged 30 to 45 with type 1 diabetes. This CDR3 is CASSLAGRLDQPQHF. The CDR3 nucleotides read TGTGCCAGCAGCTTGGCAGGCAGGTTGGATCAGCCCCAGCATTTT.